A single sample is the source of the 22 T cell receptor beta chains below, sequenced in a study of CXCR3-negative and CXCR3-positive naive CD8 T cells. Whole-study results and caveats: A higher hydrophobicity marked the TRB CDR3s of CXCR3-positive naive cells versus CXCR3-negative naive cells.

The antigens these receptors bind are not known. UMI labels and 5' RACE were used to prepare the TRB cDNA libraries. From the 5' RACE reads, TCRdb lists one entry per CDR3 protein and no DNA. The sample holds 130,000 or so distinct CDR3 sequences. What was sequenced was naive CXCR3+ CD8+ T cells from blood. Stated subset: CD45RO-CCR7+CD27+CD95- naive CD8+ T cells expressing CXCR3 (TNR3+). These receptors were taken from a human donor in good health. Some clones in this sample may be carry-over from other donors' samples.

This chain uses TRBV7-6 with TRBJ2-5; TCRdb returns TRBD2, unconfirmable since there is no DNA. The CDR3 is 16 amino acids. Germline values: CDR1 SGHVS, CDR2 FNYEAQ. The CDR3: CASRRLAGSFQETQYF. Drawing the rest from reference TRBV7-6 and TRBJ2-5, the complete variable domain is GAGVSQSPRYKVTKRGQDVALRCDPISGHVSLYWYRQALGQGPEFLTYFNYEAQQDKSGLPNDRFSAERPEGSISTLTIQRTEQRDSAMYRCASRRLAGSFQETQYFGPGTRLLVL.

The genes are TRBV19 and TRBJ2-1. The CDR3 extends over 13 amino acids. Per the germline V gene, CDR1 is LNHDA and CDR2 is SQIVND (reference sequence). The CDR3 is CASSIGVLDEQFF.

This chain links TRBV10-3 with TRBJ2-3. Germline CDR1 and CDR2: ENHRY and SYGVKD. The CDR3 has 11 residues. The CDR3 here is CAISEGDTQYF.

J is TRBJ1-2 and V is TRBV5-5; TCRdb's assignment of TRBD1 cannot be checked, as there is no DNA. The germline V gene has CDR1 SGHKS and CDR2 YYEKEE (reference sequence). The CDR3 runs to 16 residues. CDR3 in amino acids: CASSLRWQGAVNGYTF. Full variable domain (rest looked up from reference TRBV5-5 and TRBJ1-2): DAGVTQSPTHLIKTRGQQVTLRCSPISGHKSVSWYQQVLGQGPQFIFQYYEKEERGRGNFPDRFSARQFPNYSSELNVNALLLGDSALYLCASSLRWQGAVNGYTFGSGTRLTVV.

The CDR3 loop reads CASSQFMDSNYGYTF. V usage is TRBV6-6 and J usage is TRBJ1-2. Germline V CDR1 and CDR2: MNHNY, SVGAGI (reference sequence). The CDR3 loop spans 15 amino acids.

This chain joins TRBV20-1 and TRBJ2-5; TCRdb selects TRBD1, and the lack of DNA leaves this call unchecked. Per germline, CDR1 DFQATT and CDR2 SNEGSKA (reference sequence). The CDR3 spans 13 residues. The CDR3 sequence: CSANSRVGETQYF.

This chain uses TRBV20-1 with TRBJ1-1; TCRdb calls TRBD1, which cannot be checked without DNA. The CDR3 runs 12 residues. Germline V gene lookup returns CDR1 DFQATT and CDR2 SNEGSKA (reference sequence). The CDR3 reads CSVKGFDTEAFF.

The gene calls are TRBV28 and TRBJ2-5; TCRdb selects TRBD2, and the lack of DNA leaves this call unchecked. CDR1 is MDHEN, CDR2 SYDVKM, per germline. CDR3 length: 15 residues. The CDR3 region is CASSWGRDFQETQYF.

The chain has TRBV4-1 and TRBJ1-2; TCRdb's D gene call, TRBD1, goes unchecked for lack of DNA. Germline assignment: CDR1 MGHRA and CDR2 YSYEKL. The CDR3 sequence is 13 residues long. CDR3 region: CASSQTGVLGYTF.

CDR3 sequence reads: CASSFWGFHEQYF. The V gene is TRBV13, the J gene TRBJ2-7. The CDR3 runs 13 residues. CDR1 PRHDT and CDR2 FYEKMQ come from the germline V gene (reference sequence).

J is TRBJ2-7 and V is TRBV7-9; TCRdb designates TRBD1, a call that cannot be tested without DNA. The V gene's germline CDR1 is SEHNR and CDR2 FQNEAQ (reference sequence). The CDR3 totals 14 residues. Here the CDR3 reads CASADRGGSYEQYF.

The rearrangement uses TRBV19 and TRBJ2-7; TCRdb calls TRBD1, which cannot be checked without DNA. Germline V gene data show CDR1 as LNHDA and CDR2 as SQIVND (reference sequence). The length of the CDR3 is 14 residues. The CDR3: CASSIRAGSYEQYF.

The gene calls are TRBV6-2 or TRBV6-3 and TRBJ2-1; TCRdb names TRBD2, which stays unverified in the absence of DNA. Germline CDR1 and CDR2: MNHEY and SVGEGT. The CDR3 spans 19 residues. CDR3 amino acids: CASSRFGTSLISSYNEQFF.

V is TRBV29-1 and J is TRBJ1-1. This CDR3 has 14 amino acids. Looked up from germline, CDR1 is SQVTM and CDR2 is ANQGSEA. The CDR3 region is CSVVSGSMNTEAFF.

The gene calls are TRBV2 and TRBJ1-5; the D gene TCRdb calls, TRBD1, cannot be checked with no DNA. Germline CDR1 SNHLY, CDR2 FYNNEI. The CDR3 is made up of 16 amino acids. CDR3 region: CASTGPASTGGQPQHF. The full variable domain, its missing parts supplied by reference TRBV2 and TRBJ1-5, is EPEVTQTPSHQVTQMGQEVILRCVPISNHLYFYWYRQILGQKVEFLVSFYNNEISEKSEIFDDQFSVERPDGSNFTLKIRSTKLEDSAMYFCASTGPASTGGQPQHFGDGTRLSIL.

The chain couples TRBV10-3 to TRBJ1-2; TCRdb calls TRBD1, which cannot be checked without DNA. Germline V lookup: CDR1 ENHRY, CDR2 SYGVKD. This CDR3 region has 15 residues. This CDR3 reads CAIRPVGVFDYGYTF.

V usage is TRBV5-1 and J usage is TRBJ1-1; there is no DNA to check the TCRdb D call of TRBD1. There are 15 residues in the CDR3. The germline gives CDR1 SGHRS, CDR2 YFSETQ. CDR3 protein: CASSLGVTGYREAFF.

This chain links TRBV12-3 or TRBV12-4 with TRBJ2-7; TCRdb designates TRBD2, a call that cannot be tested without DNA. The CDR3 sequence is 12 residues long. The CDR3: CASSSGLAEQYF.

The CDR3 sequence is CSVELAGVSITGELFF. The genes are TRBV29-1 and TRBJ2-2; TCRdb returns TRBD2, unconfirmable since there is no DNA. From germline, CDR1 is SQVTM and CDR2 ANQGSEA. The CDR3 length is 16 residues.

The chain carries TRBV29-1 and TRBJ2-7. Germline assignment: CDR1 SQVTM and CDR2 ANQGSEA. This CDR3 contains 12 residues. This CDR3 is CSVDAAGDEQYF.

This sequence joins TRBV12-3 or TRBV12-4 and TRBJ2-1; as DNA is missing, the TRBD1 call by TCRdb cannot be tested. The CDR3 extends over 14 amino acids. Here the CDR3 reads CASSLTGARNEQFF.

The chain joins TRBV12-5 to TRBJ1-1; TCRdb indicates TRBD1, and absent DNA this call remains unverified. The CDR3 has 20 amino acids. In germline, CDR1 is LGHNT, CDR2 FRNRAP. Here the CDR3 reads CASGFLVHGTGGVGGTEAFF.